These T cell receptor beta chains were read from a single sample in a study of graft-versus-host responses after intestinal transplantation. Only in-frame clones appear in the TCRdb table, and some are missing; sequencing was by immunoSEQ multiplex PCR. Of 13,000 to 15,000 clones listed, 30% to 40% are singletons. The sample here was alloreactive CD8+ T cells from a mixed lymphocyte reaction culture, taken before intestinal transplant. These receptors originate from a human patient who received an intestinal transplant. CDR3s include the opening cysteine and the closing phenylalanine or tryptophan. A D gene is named only where the DNA matches it firmly. The size field is filled for only some rows; it gives once, few, many or a size class.

>TRBV4-3|TRBD2|TRBJ2-1|15|-
TGCGCCAGCAGCCAAGATGCGGGGGGGCCAAATGAGCAGTTCTTC
CASSQDAGGPNEQFF
>TRBV2|TRBD2|TRBJ2-7|16|-
TGTGCCAGCAGTGAAGCGGGGACTAGCGGGGCCTACGAGCAGTACTTC
CASSEAGTSGAYEQYF
>TRBV7-6|TRBD1|TRBJ1-1|14|-
TGTGCCAGCAGCTTGACAGGGGGGGCCACTGAAGCTTTCTTT
CASSLTGGATEAFF
>TRBV15|-|TRBJ1-2|13|few
TGTGCCACCAGCGTCGGACAGAACTATGGCTACACCTTC
CATSVGQNYGYTF
>TRBV2|TRBD2|TRBJ2-7|16|-
TGTGCCAGCAGTGGGGGGACTAGCGGAACGACCTACGAGCAGTACTTC
CASSGGTSGTTYEQYF
>TRBV9|TRBD2|TRBJ2-1|15|few
TGTGCCAGCAGCGTTTGGGGCGGGGGGGCAAATGAGCAGTTCTTC
CASSVWGGGANEQFF
>TRBV11-3|-|TRBJ2-7|13|-
TGTGCCAGCAGCACCCGGACAGTCTACGAGCAGTACTTC
CASSTRTVYEQYF
>TRBV13|TRBD1|TRBJ1-2|16|-
TGTGCCAGCAGCTTAGGGACAGGGGGCGCGGGTTATGGCTACACCTTC
CASSLGTGGAGYGYTF
>TRBV5-6|TRBD2|TRBJ2-3|16|-
TGTGCCAGCAGCTTGTCGGCTAGCGGGTACACAGATACGCAGTATTTT
CASSLSASGYTDTQYF
>TRBV6-5|TRBD1|TRBJ1-2|14|few
TGTGCCAGCAGTTACACAGGGGGCGACTATGGCTACACCTTC
CASSYTGGDYGYTF
>TRBV9|TRBD2|TRBJ2-3|15|few
TGTGCCAGCAGCGGAGGAGGGACTAGCGCAGATACGCAGTATTTT
CASSGGGTSADTQYF
>TRBV28|-|TRBJ2-4|13|-
TGTGCCAGCAGTTTACAGTCAGGCAACATTCAGTACTTC
CASSLQSGNIQYF
>TRBV7-6|TRBD2|TRBJ2-7|16|-
TGTGCCAGCAGCTTAGCCCGGGACGGGAGGAGTCCCGAGCAGTACTTC
CASSLARDGRSPEQYF
>TRBV27|TRBD2|TRBJ2-1|14|-
TGTGCCAGCTCATCGGGACTAAGTAAACATGAGCAGTTCTTC
CASSSGLSKHEQFF
>TRBV13|-|TRBJ1-4|14|-
TGTGCCAGCAGCTTAGGAATCAGGGATGAAAAACTGTTTTTT
CASSLGIRDEKLFF
>TRBV11-2|-|TRBJ1-1|12|-
TGTGCCAGCACCTCCGGCCCAGGGAAGGCTTTCTTT
CASTSGPGKAFF
>TRBV7-9|TRBD1|TRBJ1-2|14|-
TGTGCCAGCAGTTCGGGACAGGGGTGGATTGGCTACACCTTC
CASSSGQGWIGYTF
>TRBV2|TRBD1|TRBJ1-5|14|few
TGTGCCAGCAGGGCGGACAGGGACTATCAGCCCCAGCATTTT
CASRADRDYQPQHF